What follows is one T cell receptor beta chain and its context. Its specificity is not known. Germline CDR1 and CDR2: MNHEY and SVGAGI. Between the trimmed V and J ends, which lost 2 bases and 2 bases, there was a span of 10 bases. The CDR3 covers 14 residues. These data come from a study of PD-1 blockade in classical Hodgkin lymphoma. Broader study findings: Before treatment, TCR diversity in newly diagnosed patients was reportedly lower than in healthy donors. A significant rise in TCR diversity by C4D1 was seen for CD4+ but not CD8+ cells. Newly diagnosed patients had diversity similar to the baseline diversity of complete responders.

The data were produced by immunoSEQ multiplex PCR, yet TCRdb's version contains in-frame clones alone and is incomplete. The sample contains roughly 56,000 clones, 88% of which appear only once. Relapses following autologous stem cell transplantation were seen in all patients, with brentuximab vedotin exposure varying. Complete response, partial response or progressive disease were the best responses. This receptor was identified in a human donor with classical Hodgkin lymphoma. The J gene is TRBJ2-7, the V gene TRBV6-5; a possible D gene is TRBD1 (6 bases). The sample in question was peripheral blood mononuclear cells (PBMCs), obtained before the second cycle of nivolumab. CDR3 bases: TGTGCCAGCAGTTACAGGACAGCAACCTACGAGCAGTACTTC. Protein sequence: CASSYRTATYEQYF.